These T cell receptor beta chains were read from a single sample in a study of early T cells in non-severe SARS-CoV-2 infection. TCRdb re-called the 5' RACE reads with MiXCR, one entry per CDR3 protein. The repertoire holds tens of thousands of distinct CDR3 sequences, with roughly 8.2% as singletons. The sample was whole blood. The receptor set was obtained from an adult who was a healthcare worker with PCR-confirmed SARS-CoV-2 infection or an uninfected control (not recorded which). Both conserved end residues are part of each CDR3. The size field is filled for only some rows; it gives once, few, many or a size class.

V gene: TRBV28
clone size: -
CDR3 protein: CASSLQNSPLHF

V gene: TRBV4-2
clone size: many
CDR3 protein: CASSQDMASGGNEQFF

V gene: TRBV9
clone size: medium-sized
CDR3 protein: CASSVAGGSNEQFF

V gene: TRBV7-2
clone size: few
CDR3 protein: CASSGPGQGRTEAFF

V gene: TRBV27
clone size: many
CDR3 protein: CASRQTPNSPLHF

V gene: TRBV28
clone size: -
CDR3 protein: CASSILPNQPGQETQYF

V gene: TRBV9
clone size: medium-sized
CDR3 protein: CASSVDQSDMEAFF

V gene: TRBV7-9
clone size: -
CDR3 protein: CASSAGAGQETQYF

V gene: TRBV5-1
clone size: -
CDR3 protein: CASSETDTQYF

V gene: TRBV24-1
clone size: -
CDR3 protein: CATSVGDGSYNEQFF

V gene: TRBV15
clone size: -
CDR3 protein: CATSRDNSYEQYF

V gene: TRBV28
clone size: few
CDR3 protein: CASSYRFSGANVLTF

V gene: TRBV2
clone size: few
CDR3 protein: CASRVTLAGDQPQHF

V gene: TRBV6-5
clone size: many
CDR3 protein: CASSRDSREGSYEQYF

V gene: TRBV7-6
clone size: few
CDR3 protein: CASSPGLAPEQYF

V gene: TRBV12-3/TRBV12-4
clone size: many
CDR3 protein: CASTVGAGVRNNEQFF

V gene: TRBV28
clone size: many
CDR3 protein: CASSLLAGQGLDEQYF

V gene: TRBV29-1
clone size: -
CDR3 protein: CSVADDRWYGYTF

V gene: TRBV18
clone size: few
CDR3 protein: CASSTGGQGSAGANVLTF

V gene: TRBV6-5
clone size: -
CDR3 protein: CASSYSRSGYEQYF

V gene: TRBV4-2
clone size: many
CDR3 protein: CASSQDGYEQYF

V gene: TRBV28
clone size: few
CDR3 protein: CASFWAREGRVTAELFF

V gene: TRBV29-1
clone size: once
CDR3 protein: CSVGDPDTQYF

V gene: TRBV29-1
clone size: -
CDR3 protein: CSVEDIGTGGGRKQYF

V gene: TRBV18
clone size: -
CDR3 protein: CASPLTMATIRSGANVLTF

V gene: TRBV7-9
clone size: few
CDR3 protein: CASSPSRLDGAFF

V gene: TRBV5-1
clone size: many
CDR3 protein: CASSLTGELIHEQYF

V gene: TRBV12-3/TRBV12-4
clone size: few
CDR3 protein: CASSPNREVDEKLFF

V gene: TRBV4-1
clone size: -
CDR3 protein: CASSAQQGLNTEAFF

V gene: TRBV3-1
clone size: -
CDR3 protein: CASSQDQETQYF

V gene: TRBV21-1
clone size: few
CDR3 protein: CASSKHGGYTF

V gene: TRBV6-1
clone size: few
CDR3 protein: CASSATSGRETQYF

V gene: TRBV6-1
clone size: few
CDR3 protein: CASTETPGGRSPLHF

V gene: TRBV18
clone size: -
CDR3 protein: CASSPPGLAGYEQYF